A selection of T cell receptor beta chains follows, all from one sample in a study of radiation and T cells in renal cell carcinoma. The method was immunoSEQ multiplex PCR; TCRdb's version includes in-frame clones alone and lacks a portion of them. The table lists more than 140,000 clones, approximately 87% of them singletons, with under 30% in the top ten. The material was blood, obtained from a patient whose treatment included radiotherapy and nephrectomy. The receptor set was obtained from a woman between 50 and 59 years old with renal cell carcinoma. CDR3s include the opening cysteine and the closing phenylalanine or tryptophan. The D gene is left open where the match is weak.

j_call d_call v_call cdr3_aa
TRBJ1-5 TRBD1 TRBV6-5 CASSSFEQGSNQPQHF
TRBJ1-1 - TRBV2 CASSGPRRRTEAFF
TRBJ1-1 - TRBV27 CASSHGENTEAFF
TRBJ2-7 - TRBV7-2 CASSTTSSYEQYF
TRBJ1-1 - TRBV6-1 CATKEDPGGYTEAFF
TRBJ2-7 TRBD1 TRBV7-6 CASSRRDRVRGEQYF
TRBJ1-4 TRBD1 TRBV4-1 CASSQPNRGHEKLFF
TRBJ1-5 - TRBV2 CASNPDSRNQPQHF
TRBJ2-7 TRBD1 TRBV5-1 CASSLGQDIYEQYF
TRBJ1-1 - TRBV7-2 CASSFPPPYPEAFF
TRBJ2-3 - TRBV5-1 CASSLGQSTDTQYF
TRBJ1-1 TRBD1 TRBV2 CASSLNNKTGGTEAFF
TRBJ2-2 - TRBV9 CASSVEVNTGELFF
TRBJ2-3 - TRBV7-2 CASSFSRDTQYF